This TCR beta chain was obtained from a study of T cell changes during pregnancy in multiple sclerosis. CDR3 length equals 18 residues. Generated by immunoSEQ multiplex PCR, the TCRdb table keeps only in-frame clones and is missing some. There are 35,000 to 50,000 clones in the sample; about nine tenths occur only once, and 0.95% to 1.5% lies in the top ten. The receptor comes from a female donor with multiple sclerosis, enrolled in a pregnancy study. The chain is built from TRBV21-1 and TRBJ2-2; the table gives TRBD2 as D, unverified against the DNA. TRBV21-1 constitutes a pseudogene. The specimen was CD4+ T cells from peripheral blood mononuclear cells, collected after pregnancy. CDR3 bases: TGTGCCAGCAGCAAGGGGCAACTAGCGGGATTGTGTACCGGGGAGCTGTTTTTT. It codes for CASSKGQLAGLCTGELFF.